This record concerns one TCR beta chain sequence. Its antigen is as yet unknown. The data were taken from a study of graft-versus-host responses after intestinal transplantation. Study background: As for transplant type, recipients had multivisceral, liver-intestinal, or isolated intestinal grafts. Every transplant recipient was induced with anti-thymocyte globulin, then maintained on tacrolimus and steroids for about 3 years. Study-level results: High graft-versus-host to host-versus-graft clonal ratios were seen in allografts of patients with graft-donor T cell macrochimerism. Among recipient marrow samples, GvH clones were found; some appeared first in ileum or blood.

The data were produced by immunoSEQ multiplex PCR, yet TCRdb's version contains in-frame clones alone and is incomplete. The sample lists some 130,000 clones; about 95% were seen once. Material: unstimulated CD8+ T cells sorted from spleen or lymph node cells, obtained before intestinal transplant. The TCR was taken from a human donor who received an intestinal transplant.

CDR3 residues: CASSEHGFGDTEAFF. CDR3 coding DNA: TGTGCCAGCAGTGAACATGGGTTTGGGGACACTGAAGCTTTCTTT. The gene calls are TRBV6-1 and TRBJ1-1; D gene uncertain. This CDR3 comprises 15 residues. Germline lookup yields CDR1 MNHNS and CDR2 SASEGT. Trimming removed 2 bases from V and 3 bases from J, with 13 bases in between.